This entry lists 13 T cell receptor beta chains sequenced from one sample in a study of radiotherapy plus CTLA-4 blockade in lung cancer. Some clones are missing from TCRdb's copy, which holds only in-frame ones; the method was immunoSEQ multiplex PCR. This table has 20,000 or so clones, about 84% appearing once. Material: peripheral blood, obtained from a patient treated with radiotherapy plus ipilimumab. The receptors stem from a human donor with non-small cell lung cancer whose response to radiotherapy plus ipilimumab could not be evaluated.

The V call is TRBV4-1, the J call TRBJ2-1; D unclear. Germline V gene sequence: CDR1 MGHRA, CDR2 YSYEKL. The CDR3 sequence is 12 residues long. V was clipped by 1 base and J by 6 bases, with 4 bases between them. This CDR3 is CASSQVLNEQFF. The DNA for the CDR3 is TGCGCCAGCAGCCAAGTTCTCAATGAGCAGTTCTTC.

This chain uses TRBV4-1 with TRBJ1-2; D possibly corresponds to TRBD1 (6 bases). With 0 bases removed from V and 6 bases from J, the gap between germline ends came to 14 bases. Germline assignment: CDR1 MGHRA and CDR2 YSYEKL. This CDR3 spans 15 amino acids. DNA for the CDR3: TGCGCCAGCAGCCAAGAGAACAGGGCTTTTGATGGCTACACCTTC. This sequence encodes CASSQENRAFDGYTF.

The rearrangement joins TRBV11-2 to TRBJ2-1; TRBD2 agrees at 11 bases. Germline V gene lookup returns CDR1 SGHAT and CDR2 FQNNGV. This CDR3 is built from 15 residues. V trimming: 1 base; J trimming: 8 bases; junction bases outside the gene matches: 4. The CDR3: CASSLGSGGAYEQFF. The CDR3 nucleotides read TGTGCCAGCAGCTTAGGTAGCGGGGGGGCCTATGAGCAGTTCTTC.

This CDR3 reads CASSEPGQSNYGYTF. For the CDR3, the DNA is TGTGCCAGCAGTGAACCGGGACAGTCTAACTATGGCTACACCTTC. V usage is TRBV28 and J usage is TRBJ1-2; 7 positions match TRBD1. This CDR3 contains 15 residues. The V gene end was trimmed by 5 bases and the J gene end by 0 bases; junction bases not matched to a gene: 6. The germline V gene encodes CDR1 MDHEN and CDR2 SYDVKM.

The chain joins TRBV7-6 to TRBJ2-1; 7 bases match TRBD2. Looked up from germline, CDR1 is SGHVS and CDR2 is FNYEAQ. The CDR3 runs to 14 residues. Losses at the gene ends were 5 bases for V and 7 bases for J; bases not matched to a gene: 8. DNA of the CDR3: TGTGCCAGCAGCCGGGGAGGGCCTGGGAATGAGCAGTTCTTC. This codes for CASSRGGPGNEQFF.

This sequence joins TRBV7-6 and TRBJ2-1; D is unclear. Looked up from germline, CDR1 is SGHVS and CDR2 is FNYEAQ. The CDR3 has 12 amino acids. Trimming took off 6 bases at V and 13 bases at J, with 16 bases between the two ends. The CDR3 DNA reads TGTGCCAGCAGAGCCCTCCTTGGTACTCAGTTCTTC. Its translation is CASRALLGTQFF.

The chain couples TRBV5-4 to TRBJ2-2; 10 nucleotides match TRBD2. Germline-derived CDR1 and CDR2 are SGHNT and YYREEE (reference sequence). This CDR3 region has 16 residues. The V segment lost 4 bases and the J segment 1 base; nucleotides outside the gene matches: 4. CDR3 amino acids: CASSVRTSGNTGELFF. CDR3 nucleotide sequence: TGTGCCAGCAGCGTCCGGACTAGCGGGAACACCGGGGAGCTGTTTTTT.

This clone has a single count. CDR3 DNA: TGTGCCAGCAGCTCCAGGACAGGGGTGGCTGGGGCCAACGTCCTGACTTTC. This sequence encodes CASSSRTGVAGANVLTF. V and J are TRBV7-2 and TRBJ2-6; 9 positions match TRBD1. Germline V gene sequence: CDR1 SGHTA, CDR2 FQGNSA. There are 17 residues in the CDR3. V lost 4 bases, J lost 2 bases, and 6 bases stayed unmatched.

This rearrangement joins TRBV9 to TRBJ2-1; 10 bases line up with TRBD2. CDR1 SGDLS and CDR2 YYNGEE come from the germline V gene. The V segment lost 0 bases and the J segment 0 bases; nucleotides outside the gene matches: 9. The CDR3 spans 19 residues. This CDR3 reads CASSVDPGLADTSYNEQFF. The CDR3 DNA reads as TGTGCCAGCAGCGTAGACCCCGGACTAGCGGACACCTCCTACAATGAGCAGTTCTTC.

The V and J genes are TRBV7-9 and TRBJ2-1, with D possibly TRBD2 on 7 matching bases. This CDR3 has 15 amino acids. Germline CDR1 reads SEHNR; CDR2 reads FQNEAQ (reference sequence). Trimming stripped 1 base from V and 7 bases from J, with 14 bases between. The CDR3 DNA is TGTGCCAGCAGCTTAGGCGGGGGCGATGGTAATGAGCAGTTCTTC. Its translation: CASSLGGGDGNEQFF.

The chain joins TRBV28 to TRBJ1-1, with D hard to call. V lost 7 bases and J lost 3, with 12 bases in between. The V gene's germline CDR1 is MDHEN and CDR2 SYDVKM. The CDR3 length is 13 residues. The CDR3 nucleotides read TGTGCCAGCACCCCCCAAGCTTACACTGAAGCTTTCTTT. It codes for CASTPQAYTEAFF.

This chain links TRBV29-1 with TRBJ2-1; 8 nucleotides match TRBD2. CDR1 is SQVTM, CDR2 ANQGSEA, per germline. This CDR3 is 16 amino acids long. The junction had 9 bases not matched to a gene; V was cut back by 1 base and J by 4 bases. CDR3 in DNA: TGCAGCGTTGAAGGCAGCACTAGCGGAGCATACAATGAGCAGTTCTTC. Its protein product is CSVEGSTSGAYNEQFF.

The CDR3 DNA follows: TGCGCCAGCAGCCAAGACCGAGGCGGGCTCGGGGCCAACGTCCTGACTTTC. Its protein product is CASSQDRGGLGANVLTF. This chain links TRBV4-3 with TRBJ2-6; a possible D gene is TRBD2 (5 bases). CDR3 length equals 17 residues. CDR1 and CDR2 (germline): LGHNA, YSLEER. V lost 0 bases, J lost 4 bases, and 13 bases lay in between.